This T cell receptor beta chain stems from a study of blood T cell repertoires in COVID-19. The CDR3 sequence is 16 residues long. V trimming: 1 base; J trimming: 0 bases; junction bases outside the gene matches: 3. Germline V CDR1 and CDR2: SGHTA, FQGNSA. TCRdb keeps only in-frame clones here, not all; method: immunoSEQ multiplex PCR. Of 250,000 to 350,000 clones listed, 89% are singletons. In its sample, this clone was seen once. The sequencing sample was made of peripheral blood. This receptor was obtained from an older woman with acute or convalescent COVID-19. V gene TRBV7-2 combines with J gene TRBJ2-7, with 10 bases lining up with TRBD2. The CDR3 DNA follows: TGTGCCAGCAGCTTAGTTAGCGGGGGGAGCTCCTACGAGCAGTACTTC. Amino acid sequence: CASSLVSGGSSYEQYF.